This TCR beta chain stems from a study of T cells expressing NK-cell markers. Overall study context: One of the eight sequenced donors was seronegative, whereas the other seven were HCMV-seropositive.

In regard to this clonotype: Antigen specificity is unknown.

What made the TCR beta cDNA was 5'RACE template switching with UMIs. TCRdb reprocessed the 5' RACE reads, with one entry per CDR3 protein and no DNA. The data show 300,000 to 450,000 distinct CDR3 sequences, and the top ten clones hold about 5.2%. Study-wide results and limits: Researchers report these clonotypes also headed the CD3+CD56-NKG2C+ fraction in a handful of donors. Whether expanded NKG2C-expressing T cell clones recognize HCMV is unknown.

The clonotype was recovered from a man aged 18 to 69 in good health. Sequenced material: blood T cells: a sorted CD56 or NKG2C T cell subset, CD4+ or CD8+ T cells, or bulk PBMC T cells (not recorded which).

The chain's CDR3 is CASGVRDRHSYEQYF. The rearrangement joins TRBV28 to TRBJ2-7; TCRdb gives TRBD1 as the D gene, but with no DNA this cannot be confirmed. The germline V gene has CDR1 MDHEN and CDR2 SYDVKM. The CDR3 runs 15 residues.